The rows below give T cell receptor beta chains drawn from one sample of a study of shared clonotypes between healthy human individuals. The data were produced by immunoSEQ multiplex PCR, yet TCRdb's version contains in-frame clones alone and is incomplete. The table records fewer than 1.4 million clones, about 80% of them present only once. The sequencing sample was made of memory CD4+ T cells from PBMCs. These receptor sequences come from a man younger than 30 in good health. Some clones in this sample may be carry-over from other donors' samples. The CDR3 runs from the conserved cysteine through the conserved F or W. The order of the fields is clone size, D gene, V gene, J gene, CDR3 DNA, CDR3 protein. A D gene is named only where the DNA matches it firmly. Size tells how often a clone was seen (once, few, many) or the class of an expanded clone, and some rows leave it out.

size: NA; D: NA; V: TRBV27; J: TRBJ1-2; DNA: TGTGCCAGCAGGGATTTGGGGGGCCAGGGGTATGGCTACACCTTC; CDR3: CASRDLGGQGYGYTF
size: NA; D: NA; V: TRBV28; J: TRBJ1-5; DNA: TGTGCCAGCACGAGAGGGGGGAACCAGCCCCAGCATTTT; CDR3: CASTRGGNQPQHF
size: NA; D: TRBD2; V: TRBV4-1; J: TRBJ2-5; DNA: TGCGCCAGCAGCCAAGATGGGGTCGGGGGGGGCACCGAGACCCAGTACTTC; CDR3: CASSQDGVGGGTETQYF
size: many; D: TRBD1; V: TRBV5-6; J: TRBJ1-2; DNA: TGTGCCAGCAGCTTGGAATGGGGGACAGGGGGAAATTATGGCTACACCTTC; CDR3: CASSLEWGTGGNYGYTF
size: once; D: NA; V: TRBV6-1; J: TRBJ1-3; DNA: TGTGCCAGCAGCCCAGGGGCTATGGATTACACCATATATTTT; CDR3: CASSPGAMDYTIYF
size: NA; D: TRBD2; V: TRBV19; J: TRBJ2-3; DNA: TGTGCCAGCGGACTAGCGGGGGCCCCAGATACGCAGTATTTT; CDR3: CASGLAGAPDTQYF
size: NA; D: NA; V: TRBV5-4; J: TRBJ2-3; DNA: TGTGCCAGCAGCCTGACGGGGAGCACAGATACGCAGTATTTT; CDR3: CASSLTGSTDTQYF
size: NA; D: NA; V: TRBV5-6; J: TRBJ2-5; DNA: TGTGCCAGCAGCTCTGTGGCCGGGGGAATTCAAGAGACCCAGTACTTC; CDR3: CASSSVAGGIQETQYF
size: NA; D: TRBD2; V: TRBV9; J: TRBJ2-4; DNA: TGTGCCAGCAGCGCGACTAGCGGTAACATTCAGTACTTC; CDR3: CASSATSGNIQYF
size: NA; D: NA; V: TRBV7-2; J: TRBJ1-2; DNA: TGTGCCAGCACCTTGGACGGTTTAGCTAACTATGGCTACACCTTC; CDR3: CASTLDGLANYGYTF
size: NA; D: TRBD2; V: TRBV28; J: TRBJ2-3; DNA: TGTGCCAGCAGCCCCGGGACTAGCGGGTCAGATACGCAGTATTTT; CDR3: CASSPGTSGSDTQYF
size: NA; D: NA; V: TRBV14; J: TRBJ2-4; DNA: TGTGCCAGCAGCCAGGTCAACGGGCTAGCCAAAAACATTCAGTACTTC; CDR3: CASSQVNGLAKNIQYF
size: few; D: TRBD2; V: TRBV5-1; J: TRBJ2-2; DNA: TGCGCCAGCAGCTTGACTAGCGGGGTGAACACCGGGGAGCTGTTTTTT; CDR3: CASSLTSGVNTGELFF
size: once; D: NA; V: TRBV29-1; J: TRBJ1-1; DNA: TGCAGCGTTGATAGGGGGGCGGCTTCTGAAGCTTTCTTT; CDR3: CSVDRGAASEAFF
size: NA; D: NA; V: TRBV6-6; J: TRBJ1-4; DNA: TGTGCCAGCAGCCAAGGTCAGGGAGTTAATGAAAAACTGTTTTTT; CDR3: CASSQGQGVNEKLFF
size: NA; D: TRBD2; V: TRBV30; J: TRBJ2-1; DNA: TGTGCCTGGAGTAACCGGACTAGCGGGAGACCGGGGGCGTCCTACAATGAGCAGTTCTTC; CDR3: CAWSNRTSGRPGASYNEQFF
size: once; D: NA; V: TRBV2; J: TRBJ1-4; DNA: TGTGCCAGCTTGGGCCCAGGGGTTGGTGAAAAACTGTTTTTT; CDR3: CASLGPGVGEKLFF
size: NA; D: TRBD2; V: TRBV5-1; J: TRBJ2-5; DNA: TGCGCCAGCAGCGATAGACTAGCGGGAGAAGAGACCCAGTACTTC; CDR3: CASSDRLAGEETQYF
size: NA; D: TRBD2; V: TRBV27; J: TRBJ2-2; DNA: TGTGCCAGCAGTTTATCACTAGCGGGAGGCGGGGAGCTGTTTTTT; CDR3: CASSLSLAGGGELFF
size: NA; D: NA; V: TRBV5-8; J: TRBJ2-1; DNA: TGTGCCAGCAGTACGGACATTAATGAGCAGTTCTTC; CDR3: CASSTDINEQFF
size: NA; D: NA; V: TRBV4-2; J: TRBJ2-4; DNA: TGTGCCAGCAGCCAAGCGGGTCAAGGGGCAGACATTCAGTACTTC; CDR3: CASSQAGQGADIQYF
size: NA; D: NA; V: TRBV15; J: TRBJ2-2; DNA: TGTGCCACCAGCAGAGACCTCGACAGAACCGGGGAGCTGTTTTTT; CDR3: CATSRDLDRTGELFF
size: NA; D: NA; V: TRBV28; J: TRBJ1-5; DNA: TGTGCCAGCAGGCGCCCATCGGGCCTTCTCGGGCAGCCCCAGCATTTT; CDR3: CASRRPSGLLGQPQHF
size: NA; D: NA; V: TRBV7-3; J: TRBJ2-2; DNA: TGTGCCAGCAAAGGGGGTATGACCGGGGAGCTGTTTTTT; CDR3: CASKGGMTGELFF
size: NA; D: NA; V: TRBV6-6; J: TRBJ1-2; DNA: TGTGCCAGCAGTTACCGGGCACTCTTTAACTATGGCTACACCTTC; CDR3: CASSYRALFNYGYTF
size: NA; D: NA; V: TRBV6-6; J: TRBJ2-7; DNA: TGTGCCAGCAGTTACCGGCAAAGGGGAACGTACGAGCAGTACTTC; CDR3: CASSYRQRGTYEQYF
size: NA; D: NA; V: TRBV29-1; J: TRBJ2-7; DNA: TGCAGCGTCGCTCTTGGGTCCTACGAGCAGTACTTC; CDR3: CSVALGSYEQYF
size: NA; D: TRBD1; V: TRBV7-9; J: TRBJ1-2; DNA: TGTGCCAGCAGCTTTCCCCCAGACAGGGGAGGCTACACCTTC; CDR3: CASSFPPDRGGYTF
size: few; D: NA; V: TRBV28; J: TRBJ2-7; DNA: TGTGCCAGCAGTTTCGGCCCCACCTATTCCTACGAGCAGTACTTC; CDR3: CASSFGPTYSYEQYF
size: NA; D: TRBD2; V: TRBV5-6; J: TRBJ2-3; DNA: TGTGCCAGCAGCCGACTAGCGGACAGCACAGATACGCAGTATTTT; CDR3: CASSRLADSTDTQYF
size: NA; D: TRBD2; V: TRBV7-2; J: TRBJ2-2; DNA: TGTGCCAGCAGCTTACCAGGGACTAGGGGCACCGGGGAGCTGTTTTTT; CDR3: CASSLPGTRGTGELFF
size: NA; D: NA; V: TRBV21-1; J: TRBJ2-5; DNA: TGTGCCACCCACCCAGAGGGGACCCAGTACTTC; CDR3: CATHPEGTQYF
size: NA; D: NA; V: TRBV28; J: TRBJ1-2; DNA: TGTGCCAGCAGTTTAAACAACTACTATGGCTACACCTTC; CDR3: CASSLNNYYGYTF
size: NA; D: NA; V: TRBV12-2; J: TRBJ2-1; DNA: TGTGCAAGTCGCTTTTCGACGGGGTACAATGAGCAGTTCTTC; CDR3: CASRFSTGYNEQFF
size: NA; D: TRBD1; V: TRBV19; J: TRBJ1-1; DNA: TGTGCCAGTGCCTCCGGGACAGGGGGCCTGAGTTGGTTCACTGAAGCTTTCTTT; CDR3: CASASGTGGLSWFTEAFF
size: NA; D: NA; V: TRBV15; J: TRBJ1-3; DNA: TGTGCCACCAGCAGAGCCGGGGGCAATGGAAACACCATATATTTT; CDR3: CATSRAGGNGNTIYF
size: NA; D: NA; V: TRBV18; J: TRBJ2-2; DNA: TGTGCCAGCTCCATCGGACAGACGAACACCGGGGAGCTGTTTTTT; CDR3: CASSIGQTNTGELFF
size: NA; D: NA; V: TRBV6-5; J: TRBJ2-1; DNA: TGTGCCAGCAGTCCTCGACGGGGTAACTACAATGAGCAGTTCTTC; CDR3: CASSPRRGNYNEQFF
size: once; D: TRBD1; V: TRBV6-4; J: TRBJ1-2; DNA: TGTGCCAGCGGCGCCGGGACAGGGATGGTGGAGTATGGCTACACCTTC; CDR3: CASGAGTGMVEYGYTF
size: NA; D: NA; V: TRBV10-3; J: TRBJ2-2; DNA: TGTGCCATCAGCGCTTTGACGAACACCGGGGAGCTGTTTTTT; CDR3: CAISALTNTGELFF
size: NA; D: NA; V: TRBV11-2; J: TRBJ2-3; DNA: TGTGCCAGCAGCTTAGCTTTTCAAGGAGGCACAGATACGCAGTATTTT; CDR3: CASSLAFQGGTDTQYF
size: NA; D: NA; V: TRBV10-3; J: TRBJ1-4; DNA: TGTGCCATCCCAGTTGCTCCTAATGAAAAACTGTTTTTT; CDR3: CAIPVAPNEKLFF
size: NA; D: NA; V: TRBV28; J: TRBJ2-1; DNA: TGTGCCAGCAGTTTAGCGGGGTCTAAAAACAATGAGCAGTTCTTC; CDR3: CASSLAGSKNNEQFF
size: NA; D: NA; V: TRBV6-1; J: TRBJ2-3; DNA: TGTGCCAGCAGTGAAGCGGGTCGCCCAGATACGCAGTATTTT; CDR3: CASSEAGRPDTQYF
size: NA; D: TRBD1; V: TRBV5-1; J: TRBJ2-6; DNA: TGCGCCAGCAGCTTGGAACAGGGGGCGCCGGGGGCCAACGTCCTGACTTTC; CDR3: CASSLEQGAPGANVLTF
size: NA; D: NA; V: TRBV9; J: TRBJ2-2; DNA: TGTGCCAGCAACCCACGCGGGCCCGGGGCCGGGGAGCTGTTTTTT; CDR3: CASNPRGPGAGELFF
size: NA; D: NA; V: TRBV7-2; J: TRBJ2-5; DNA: TGTGCCAGCAGCTTTAGCGGTCCTGAGACCCAGTACTTC; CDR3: CASSFSGPETQYF
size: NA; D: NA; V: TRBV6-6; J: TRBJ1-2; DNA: TGTGCCAGCAACATACTACCCCCGGGACGAGGCTATGGCTACACCTTC; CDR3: CASNILPPGRGYGYTF
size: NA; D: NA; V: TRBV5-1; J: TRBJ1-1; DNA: TGCGCCAGCAGCCCTTCCCGCAGGTTGAACACTGAAGCTTTCTTT; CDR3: CASSPSRRLNTEAFF
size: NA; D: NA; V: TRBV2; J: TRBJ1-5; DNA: TGTGCCAGCAATCCCAGCAATCAGCCCCAGCATTTT; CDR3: CASNPSNQPQHF
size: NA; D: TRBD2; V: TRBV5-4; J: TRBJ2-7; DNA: TGTGCCAGCAGCCGACTAGCGGGAGCTCGGGAGCAGTACTTC; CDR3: CASSRLAGAREQYF
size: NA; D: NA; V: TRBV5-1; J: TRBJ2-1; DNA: TGCGCCAGCAGCTTGTCAGGGCTCAATGAGCAGTTCTTC; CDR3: CASSLSGLNEQFF
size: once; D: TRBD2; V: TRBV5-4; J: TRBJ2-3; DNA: TGTGCCAGCAGCTTGCGAGTAGCGGGAGGTACAGATACGCAGTATTTT; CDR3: CASSLRVAGGTDTQYF
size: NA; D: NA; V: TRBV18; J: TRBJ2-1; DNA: TGTGCCAGCTCACCGGCGACAGCGATCTACAATGAGCAGTTCTTC; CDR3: CASSPATAIYNEQFF